In its sample, the clone carrying this T cell receptor beta chain was seen many times. Its specificity is not known. The sample belongs to a study of regulatory T cells in long-lasting Graves disease. Relying on iRepertoire HTBI primers and Arm-PCR of CDR3 regions, the team built TCR beta libraries. TCRdb redid the calling of the multiplex PCR reads with MiXCR, one entry per CDR3 protein. The sample yields a few hundred thousand distinct CDR3 sequences, roughly 12% seen once. Noted time point: newly diagnosed GD, antithyroid drugs for less than 3 months. With RNA extracted from PBMCs as input, the TCR library was made. Trimming cost V 5 bases and J 4 bases, with 15 bases left between them. The CDR3 covers 15 residues. Looked up from germline, CDR1 is LNHDA and CDR2 is SQIVND (reference sequence). Overall study findings and caveats: TRBV28 was favored in persistent disease, as were TRBJ1-2 and TRBJ2-5.

Separately, the same data were catalogued under a study of T cells in Graves' hyperthyroidism and ophthalmopathy. That source notes: Over 18 months, lack of ophthalmopathy progression marked Graves' hyperthyroidism as stable. The TCR CDR3 first-round RT-PCR relied on the HTBI primer set.

The V and J genes are TRBV19 and TRBJ1-5; TRBD1 might be the D (6 bases). The specimen was peripheral blood mononuclear cells (PBMCs), collected at new diagnosis, from a patient treated with antithyroid drugs. The TCR comes from a woman between 18 and 29 years old with Graves disease. CDR3 coding DNA: TGTGCCAGTAGTGGGGGGGGCAGACCTAATCAGCCCCAGCATTTT. It codes for CASSGGGRPNQPQHF.